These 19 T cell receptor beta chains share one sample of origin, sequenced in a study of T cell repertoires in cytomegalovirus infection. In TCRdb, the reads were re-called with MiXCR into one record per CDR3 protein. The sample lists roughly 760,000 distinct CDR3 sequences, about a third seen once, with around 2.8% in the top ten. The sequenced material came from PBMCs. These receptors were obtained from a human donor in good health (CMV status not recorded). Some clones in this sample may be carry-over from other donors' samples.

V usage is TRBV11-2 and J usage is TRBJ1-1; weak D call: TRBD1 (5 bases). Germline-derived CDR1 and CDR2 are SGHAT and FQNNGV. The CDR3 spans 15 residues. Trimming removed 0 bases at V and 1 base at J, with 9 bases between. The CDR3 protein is CASSLDIDRNTEAFF. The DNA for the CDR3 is TGTGCCAGCAGCTTAGATATCGACAGGAACACTGAAGCTTTCTTT.

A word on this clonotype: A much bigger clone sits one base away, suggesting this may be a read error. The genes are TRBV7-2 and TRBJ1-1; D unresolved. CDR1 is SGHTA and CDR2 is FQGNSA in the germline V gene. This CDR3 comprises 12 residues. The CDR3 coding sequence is TGTTCCAGCAGCTTAGTCAACAGTGAAGCTTTCTTT. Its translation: CSSSLVNSEAFF.

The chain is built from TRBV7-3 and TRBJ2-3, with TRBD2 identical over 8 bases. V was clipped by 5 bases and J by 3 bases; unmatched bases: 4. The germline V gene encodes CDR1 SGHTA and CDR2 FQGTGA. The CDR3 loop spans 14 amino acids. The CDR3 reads CASSLSGATDTQYF. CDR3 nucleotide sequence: TGTGCCAGCAGCCTTAGCGGGGCTACAGATACGCAGTATTTT. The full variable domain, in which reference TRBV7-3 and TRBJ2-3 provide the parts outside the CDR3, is GAGVSQTPSNKVTEKGKYVELRCDPISGHTALYWYRQSLGQGPEFLIYFQGTGAADDSGLPNDRFFAVRPEGSVSTLKIQRTERGDSAVYLCASSLSGATDTQYFGPGTRLTVL.

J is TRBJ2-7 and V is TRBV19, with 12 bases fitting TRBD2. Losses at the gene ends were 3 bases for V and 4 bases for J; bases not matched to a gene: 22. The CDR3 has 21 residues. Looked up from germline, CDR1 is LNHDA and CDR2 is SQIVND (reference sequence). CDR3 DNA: TGTGCCAGTAGTATGCAAGATCGCGGACTAGCGGGGCCTCCTTTACTTTACGAGCAGTACTTC. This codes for CASSMQDRGLAGPPLLYEQYF.

CDR3 bases: TGTGCCAGCAGCGACCTCCGGAAAGAAGCTTTCTTT. Amino acids: CASSDLRKEAFF. J is TRBJ1-1 and V is TRBV7-9; D ambiguous. CDR1 and CDR2 (germline): SEHNR, FQNEAQ (reference sequence). V lost 5 bases and J 8 bases, leaving 12 bases between the germline ends. The CDR3 runs 12 residues.

The CDR3 DNA sequence: TGTGCCAGCAGTTCCTTGGAGGAGGCGGCCATTAGGCAGTATTTT. It codes for CASSSLEEAAIRQYF. V is TRBV27 and J is TRBJ2-3; TRBD2 might be the D (5 bases). Looked up from germline, CDR1 is MNHEY and CDR2 is SMNVEV (reference sequence). V lost 4 bases to trimming and J lost 11 bases, with 22 bases between them. This CDR3 contains 15 residues.

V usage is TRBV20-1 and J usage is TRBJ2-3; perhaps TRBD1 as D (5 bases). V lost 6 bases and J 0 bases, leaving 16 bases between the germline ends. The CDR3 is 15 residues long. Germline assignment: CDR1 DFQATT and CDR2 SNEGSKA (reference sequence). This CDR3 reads CSASLGHLSTDTQYF. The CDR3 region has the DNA TGCAGTGCCTCCCTTGGACACCTTAGCACAGATACGCAGTATTTT.

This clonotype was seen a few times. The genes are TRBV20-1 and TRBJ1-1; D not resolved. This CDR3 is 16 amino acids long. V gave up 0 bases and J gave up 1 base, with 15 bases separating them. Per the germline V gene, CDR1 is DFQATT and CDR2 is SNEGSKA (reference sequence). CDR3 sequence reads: CSARDPFRGRNTEAFF. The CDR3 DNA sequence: TGCAGTGCTAGAGATCCCTTCCGCGGTAGGAACACTGAAGCTTTCTTT.

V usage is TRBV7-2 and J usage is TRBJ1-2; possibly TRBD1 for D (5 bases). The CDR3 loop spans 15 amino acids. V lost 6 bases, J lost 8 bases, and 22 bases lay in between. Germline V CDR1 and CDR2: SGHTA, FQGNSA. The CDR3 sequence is CASSSGTPKGKGYTF. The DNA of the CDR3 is TGTGCCAGCAGTTCCGGGACGCCTAAAGGGAAGGGCTACACCTTC.

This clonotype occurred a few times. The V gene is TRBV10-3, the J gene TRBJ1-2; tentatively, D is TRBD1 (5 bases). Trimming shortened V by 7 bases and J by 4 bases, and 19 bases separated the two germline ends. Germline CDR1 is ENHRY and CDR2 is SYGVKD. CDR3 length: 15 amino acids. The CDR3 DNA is TGTGCCATCAAGAAGGTGTCAGGGCTGGCCTATGGCTACACCTTC. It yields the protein CAIKKVSGLAYGYTF.

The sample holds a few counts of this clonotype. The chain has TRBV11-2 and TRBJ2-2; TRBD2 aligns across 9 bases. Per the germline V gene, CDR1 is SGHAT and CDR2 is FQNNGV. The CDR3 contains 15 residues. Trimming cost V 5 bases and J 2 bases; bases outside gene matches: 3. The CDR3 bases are TGTGCCAGCAGCCGACTAGCGGTTAACACCGGGGAGCTGTTTTTT. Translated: CASSRLAVNTGELFF.

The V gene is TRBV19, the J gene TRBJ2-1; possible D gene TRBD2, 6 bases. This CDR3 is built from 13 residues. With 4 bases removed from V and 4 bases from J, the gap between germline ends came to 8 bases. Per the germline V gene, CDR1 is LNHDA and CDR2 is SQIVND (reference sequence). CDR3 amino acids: CASSTGLYNEQFF. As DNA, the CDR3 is TGTGCCAGTAGTACGGGACTGTACAATGAGCAGTTCTTC. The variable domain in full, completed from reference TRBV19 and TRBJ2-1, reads DGGITQSPKYLFRKEGQNVTLSCEQNLNHDAMYWYRQDPGQGLRLIYYSQIVNDFQKGDIAEGYSVSREKKESFPLTVTSAQKNPTAFYLCASSTGLYNEQFFGPGTRLTVL.

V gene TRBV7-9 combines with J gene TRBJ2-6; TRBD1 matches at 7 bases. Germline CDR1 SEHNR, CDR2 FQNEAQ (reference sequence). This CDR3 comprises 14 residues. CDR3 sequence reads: CLGDRSGGANVLTF. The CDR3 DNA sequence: TGTTTGGGGGACAGATCCGGCGGGGCCAACGTCCTGACTTTC.

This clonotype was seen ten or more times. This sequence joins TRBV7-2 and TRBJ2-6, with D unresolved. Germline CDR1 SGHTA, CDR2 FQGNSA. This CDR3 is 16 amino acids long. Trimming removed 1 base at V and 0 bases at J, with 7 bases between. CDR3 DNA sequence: TGTGCCAGCAGCTTAGATTCAGACTCTGGGGCCAACGTCCTGACTTTC. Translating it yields CASSLDSDSGANVLTF. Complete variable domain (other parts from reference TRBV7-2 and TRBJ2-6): GAGVSQSPSNKVTEKGKDVELRCDPISGHTALYWYRQSLGQGLEFLIYFQGNSAPDKSGLPSDRFSAERTGGSVSTLTIQRTQQEDSAVYLCASSLDSDSGANVLTFGAGSRLTVL.

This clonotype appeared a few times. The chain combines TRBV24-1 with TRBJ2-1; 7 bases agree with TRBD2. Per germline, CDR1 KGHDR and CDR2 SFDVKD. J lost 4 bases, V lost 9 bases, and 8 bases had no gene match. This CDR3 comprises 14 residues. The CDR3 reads CATGGSESYNEQFF. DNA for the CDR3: TGTGCCACCGGCGGGAGCGAGAGTTACAATGAGCAGTTCTTC.

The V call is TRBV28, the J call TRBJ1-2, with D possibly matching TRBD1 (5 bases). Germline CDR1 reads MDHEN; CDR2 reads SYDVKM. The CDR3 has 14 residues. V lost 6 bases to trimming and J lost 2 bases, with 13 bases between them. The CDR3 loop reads CASSVRGENYGYTF. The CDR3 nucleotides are TGTGCCAGCAGCGTACGGGGGGAGAACTATGGCTACACCTTC.

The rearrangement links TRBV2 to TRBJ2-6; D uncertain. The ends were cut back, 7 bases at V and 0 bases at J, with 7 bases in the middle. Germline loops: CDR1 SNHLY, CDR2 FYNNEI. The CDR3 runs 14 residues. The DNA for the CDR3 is TGTGCCAGCATTGGTGGCTCTGGGGCCAACGTCCTGACTTTC. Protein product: CASIGGSGANVLTF.

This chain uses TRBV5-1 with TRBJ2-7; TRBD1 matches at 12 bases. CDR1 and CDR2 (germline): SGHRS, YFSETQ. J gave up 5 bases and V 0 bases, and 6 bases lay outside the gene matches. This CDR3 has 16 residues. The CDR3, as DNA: TGCGCCAGCAGCTTGGGCGGGACAGGGGGCGCGGACGAGCAGTACTTC. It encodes CASSLGGTGGADEQYF.

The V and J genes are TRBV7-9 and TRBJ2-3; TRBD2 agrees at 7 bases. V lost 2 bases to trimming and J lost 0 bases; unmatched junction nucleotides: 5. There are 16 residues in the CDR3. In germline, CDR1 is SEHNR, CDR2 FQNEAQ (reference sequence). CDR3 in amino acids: CASSLLGRPSTDTQYF. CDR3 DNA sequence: TGTGCCAGCAGCTTACTCGGGAGGCCGAGCACAGATACGCAGTATTTT.